The 11 T cell receptor beta chains below all came from one sample that was sequenced in a study of control samples from healthy donors and cancer patients. Using immunoSEQ multiplex PCR, the repertoire was profiled, and TCRdb retains in-frame clones only, with some absent. The sample shows approximately 140,000 clones, 75% to 95% of them seen only once. Sequencing used blood. The receptor source for this set is a man aged 18 to 29 in good health.

This clone was seen once. V usage is TRBV4-1 and J usage is TRBJ2-1; D perhaps matches TRBD2 (7 bases). From germline, CDR1 is MGHRA and CDR2 YSYEKL. The CDR3 contains 14 residues. Trimming took 0 bases from V and 6 from J, leaving 9 bases between them. The CDR3 region has the DNA TGCGCCAGCAGCCAAGATAGGGGGGGCAATGAGCAGTTCTTC. Translating gives CASSQDRGGNEQFF.

V gene TRBV5-1 combines with J gene TRBJ2-2; D unresolved. The V end lost 5 bases, the J end lost 4 bases, and 18 bases lay between the germline ends. The CDR3 is made up of 16 amino acids. Per germline, CDR1 SGHRS and CDR2 YFSETQ. In DNA, the CDR3 is TGCGCCAGCAGGCCGGACCCCTTGAGGAGCACCGGGGAGCTGTTTTTT. Its protein product is CASRPDPLRSTGELFF.

The chain joins TRBV24-1 to TRBJ1-6; D is possibly TRBD1 (6 bases). Per the germline V gene, CDR1 is KGHDR and CDR2 is SFDVKD. The CDR3 length is 15 residues. V was clipped by 5 bases and J by 7 bases, with 14 bases between them. CDR3 nucleotide sequence: TGTGCCACCAGTGCGGTAACAGGGATCAATTCACCCCTCCACTTT. Its protein product is CATSAVTGINSPLHF.

A remark on this clone: The same CDR3 can be traced to other DNA sequences in this sample. This chain links TRBV6-5 with TRBJ2-7, with 10 nucleotides matching TRBD1. With V trimmed by 2 bases and J by 2 bases, 3 bases remained unmatched. CDR1 and CDR2 (germline): MNHEY, SVGAGI. The CDR3 has 15 residues. The CDR3 reads CASSYRGQGTYEQYF. DNA for the CDR3: TGTGCCAGCAGTTACCGGGGACAGGGGACCTACGAGCAGTACTTC.

V usage is TRBV25-1 and J usage is TRBJ1-6; 7 bases fit TRBD1. After removal of 1 base from V and 7 bases from J, the junction contained 4 bases not matched to a gene. CDR1 and CDR2 from the germline V gene are MGHDK and SYGVNS. The CDR3 contains 15 residues. The DNA for the CDR3 is TGTGCCAGCAGTGAATCAGGGACAGCGAATTCACCCCTCCACTTT. Translating it yields CASSESGTANSPLHF.

The rearrangement uses TRBV6-1 and TRBJ2-4, with D unclear. The CDR3 covers 13 residues. Germline CDR1 reads MNHNS; CDR2 reads SASEGT. V gave up 3 bases and J gave up 4 bases, with 7 bases separating them. Written as DNA, the CDR3 is TGTGCCAGCAGTGAGTCTGAAAAAAACATTCAGTACTTC. This translates into CASSESEKNIQYF.

This chain connects TRBV5-6 to TRBJ1-6; 10 positions match TRBD1. V dropped 0 bases and J dropped 9; count of bases not matched to a gene: 3. CDR1 is SGHDT, CDR2 YYEEEE, per germline. The CDR3 sequence is 15 residues long. CDR3 in amino acids: CASSLAGTGVSPLHF. The DNA for the CDR3 is TGTGCCAGCAGCTTGGCCGGGACAGGGGTTTCACCCCTCCACTTT.

The chain links TRBV5-1 to TRBJ1-1; no reliable D call. The V gene lost 4 bases and the J gene lost 1 base, with 11 bases spanning the gap. Per germline, CDR1 SGHRS and CDR2 YFSETQ. The CDR3 is 14 amino acids. The DNA for the CDR3 is TGCGCCAGCAGCCCTGATGCGGCGAACACTGAAGCTTTCTTT. It encodes CASSPDAANTEAFF. The complete variable domain, with remaining parts taken from reference TRBV5-1 and TRBJ1-1, reads KAGVTQTPRYLIKTRGQQVTLSCSPISGHRSVSWYQQTPGQGLQFLFEYFSETQRNKGNFPGRFSGRQFSNSRSEMNVSTLELGDSALYLCASSPDAANTEAFFGQGTRLTVV.

The chain combines TRBV4-1 with TRBJ1-1; D call uncertain. This CDR3 spans 15 amino acids. The germline gives CDR1 MGHRA, CDR2 YSYEKL. The germline V and J ends were trimmed by 0 bases and 0 bases, with 8 bases remaining between them. The CDR3 region has the DNA TGCGCCAGCAGCCAAGAGCCGGGCCTGAACACTGAAGCTTTCTTT. This sequence encodes CASSQEPGLNTEAFF.

The chain combines TRBV3-1 (or the pseudogene TRBV3-2) with TRBJ1-2; TRBD1 matches 12 bases. With V trimmed by 4 bases and J by 7 bases, 10 bases remained unmatched. From germline, CDR1 is LGHDT and CDR2 YNNKEL (reference sequence). CDR3 size: 16 residues. The CDR3 DNA follows: TGTGCCAGCAGCCGGGCCGAGGGACAGGGGGCCGGTGGCTACACCTTC. Residues: CASSRAEGQGAGGYTF.

The table lists this clone with a count of one. The chain carries TRBV6-4 and TRBJ2-6; the match to TRBD1 covers 7 bases. The germline CDR1 and CDR2 sequences are MRHNA and SNTAGT. Trimming cost V 5 bases and J 2 bases; bases outside gene matches: 6. This CDR3 contains 16 residues. The CDR3 here is CASSPDRATGANVLTF. The CDR3 DNA follows: TGTGCCAGCAGTCCCGACAGGGCTACTGGGGCCAACGTCCTGACTTTC.